The clone carrying this TCR beta chain was counted at least ten times. There are 17 residues in the CDR3. Germline CDR1 and CDR2: SGHVS and FQNEAQ. Trimming shortened V by 1 base and J by 6 bases, and 20 bases separated the two germline ends. The data are from a study of T cell repertoires in cytomegalovirus infection. Study details: It was the public TCR beta signatures that indicated both CMV infection and matching HLA type.

TCRdb redid the calling of the reads with MiXCR, one entry per CDR3 protein. The sample lists 480,000 or so distinct CDR3 sequences, 10% to 12% occurring once. The sample comprised PBMCs. V gene TRBV7-8 combines with J gene TRBJ2-3, with D tentatively TRBD1 (7 bases). This TCR derives from a human donor in good health (CMV status not recorded). Some clones in this sample may be carry-over from other donors' samples. This CDR3 reads CASSLVGGPRGGDTQYF. DNA of the CDR3: TGTGCCAGCAGCTTAGTAGGGGGCCCCCGGGGAGGCGATACGCAGTATTTT.